The sequence of this T cell receptor beta chain was determined in a study of blood T cell repertoires in COVID-19. Study information: Material from acute and convalescent COVID-19 was sourced from the United States, Italy and Spain.

Per the germline V gene, CDR1 is WSHSY and CDR2 is SAAADI. V was trimmed by 2 bases and J by 2 bases, leaving 7 bases between them. The CDR3 is 14 amino acids. Cohorts were determined from participant-reported clinical history. Resolution of symptoms, clearance, or two negative PCRs was present in recovered Cohort 3 donors. This clone has just one count. Sequencing used immunoSEQ multiplex PCR; TCRdb keeps in-frame clones, though not all of them. The sample consists of roughly 260,000 clones, more than 75% of them appearing once. The sequenced sample was PBMCs or T cells enriched from blood (not recorded which). V is TRBV10-2 and J is TRBJ1-3, with D unclear. This TCR came from a woman between 18 and 29 years old who had recovered from COVID-19. Written as DNA, the CDR3 is TGCGCCAGCAGTGAGGGGAGTACTGGAAACACCATATATTTT. Translating it yields CASSEGSTGNTIYF.